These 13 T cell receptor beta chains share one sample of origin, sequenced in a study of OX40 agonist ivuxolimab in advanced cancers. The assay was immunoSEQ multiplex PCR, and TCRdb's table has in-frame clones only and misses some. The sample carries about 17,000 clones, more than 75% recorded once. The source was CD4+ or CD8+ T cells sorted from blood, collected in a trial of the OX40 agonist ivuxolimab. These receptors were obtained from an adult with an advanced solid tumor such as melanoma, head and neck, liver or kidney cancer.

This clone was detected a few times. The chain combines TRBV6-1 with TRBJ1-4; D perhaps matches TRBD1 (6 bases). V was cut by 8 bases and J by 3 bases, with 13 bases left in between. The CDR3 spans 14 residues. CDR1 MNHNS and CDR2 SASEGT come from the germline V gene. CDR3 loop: CASDGTTPNEKLFF. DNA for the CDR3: TGTGCCAGCGATGGGACAACTCCTAATGAAAAACTGTTTTTT.

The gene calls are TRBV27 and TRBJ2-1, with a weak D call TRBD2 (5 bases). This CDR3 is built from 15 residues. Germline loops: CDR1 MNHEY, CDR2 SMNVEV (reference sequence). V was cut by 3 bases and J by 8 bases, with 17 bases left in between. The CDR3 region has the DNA TGTGCCAGCAGTTTTATCAACGGGATTGGAGATGAGCAGTTCTTC. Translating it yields CASSFINGIGDEQFF.

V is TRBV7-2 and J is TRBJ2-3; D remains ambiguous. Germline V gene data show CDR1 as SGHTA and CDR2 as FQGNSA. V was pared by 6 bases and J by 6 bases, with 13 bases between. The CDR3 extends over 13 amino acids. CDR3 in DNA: TGTGCCAGCAGGTCCTTACCACTGGATACGCAGTATTTT. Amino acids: CASRSLPLDTQYF.

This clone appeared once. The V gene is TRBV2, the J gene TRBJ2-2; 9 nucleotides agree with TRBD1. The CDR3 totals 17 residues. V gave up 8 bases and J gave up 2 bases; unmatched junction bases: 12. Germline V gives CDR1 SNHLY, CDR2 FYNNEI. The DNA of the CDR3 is TGTGCCAGCGACCTCTCTCGGGACAGGGTAAACACCGGGGAGCTGTTTTTT. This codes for CASDLSRDRVNTGELFF.

DNA of the CDR3: TGTGCCAGTAGTATGGGACTAGCGGGAGGAGAGACCCAGTACTTC. It is translated as CASSMGLAGGETQYF. This chain joins TRBV19 and TRBJ2-5; the match to TRBD2 covers 15 bases. Losses at the gene ends were 3 bases for V and 4 bases for J; bases not matched to a gene: 0. Per germline, CDR1 LNHDA and CDR2 SQIVND (reference sequence). The CDR3 is 15 residues long.

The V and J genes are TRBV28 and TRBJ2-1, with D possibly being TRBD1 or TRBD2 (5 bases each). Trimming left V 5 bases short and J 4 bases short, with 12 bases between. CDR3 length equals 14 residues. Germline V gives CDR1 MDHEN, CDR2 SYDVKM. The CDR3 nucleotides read TGTGCCAGCAGTGACCGGGACGCTTACAATGAGCAGTTCTTC. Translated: CASSDRDAYNEQFF.

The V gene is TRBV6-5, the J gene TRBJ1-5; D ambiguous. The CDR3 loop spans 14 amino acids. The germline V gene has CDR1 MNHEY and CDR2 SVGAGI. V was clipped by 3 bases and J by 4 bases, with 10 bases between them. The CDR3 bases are TGTGCCAGCAGTTATAAGGGTTGGAATCAGCCCCAGCATTTT. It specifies CASSYKGWNQPQHF.

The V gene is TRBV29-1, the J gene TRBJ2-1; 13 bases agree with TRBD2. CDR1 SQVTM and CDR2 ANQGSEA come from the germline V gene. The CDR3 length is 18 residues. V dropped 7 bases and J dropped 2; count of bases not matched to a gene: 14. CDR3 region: CSAEGTSGRVKTYNEQFF. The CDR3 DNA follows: TGCAGCGCCGAAGGAACTAGCGGGAGGGTTAAGACCTACAATGAGCAGTTCTTC.

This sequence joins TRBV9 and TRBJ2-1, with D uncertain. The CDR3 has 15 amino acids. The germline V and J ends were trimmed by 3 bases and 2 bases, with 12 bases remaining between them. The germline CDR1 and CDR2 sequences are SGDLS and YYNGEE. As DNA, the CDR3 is TGTGCCAGCAGCGCCGGATCCAATCCCTACAATGAGCAGTTCTTC. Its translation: CASSAGSNPYNEQFF.

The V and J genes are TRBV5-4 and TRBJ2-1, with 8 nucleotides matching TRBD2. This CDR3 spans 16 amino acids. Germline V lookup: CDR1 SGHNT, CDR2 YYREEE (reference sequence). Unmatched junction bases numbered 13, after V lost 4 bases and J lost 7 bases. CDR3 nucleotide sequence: TGTGCCAGCAGCGACCCTAGGGCGGGAGGAGATAATGAGCAGTTCTTC. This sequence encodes CASSDPRAGGDNEQFF.

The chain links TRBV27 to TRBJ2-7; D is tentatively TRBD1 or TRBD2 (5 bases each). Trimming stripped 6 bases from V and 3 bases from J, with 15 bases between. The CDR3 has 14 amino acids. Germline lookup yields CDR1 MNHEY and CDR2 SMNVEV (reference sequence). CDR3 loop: CASSNLGTDYEQYF. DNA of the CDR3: TGTGCCAGCAGCAATCTAGGGACCGACTACGAGCAGTACTTC.

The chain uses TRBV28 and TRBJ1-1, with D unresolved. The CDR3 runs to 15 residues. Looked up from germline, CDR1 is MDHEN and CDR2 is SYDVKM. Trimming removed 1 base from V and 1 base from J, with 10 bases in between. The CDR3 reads CASSLSSFRNTEAFF. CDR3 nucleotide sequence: TGTGCCAGCAGTTTATCTTCCTTCCGGAACACTGAAGCTTTCTTT.

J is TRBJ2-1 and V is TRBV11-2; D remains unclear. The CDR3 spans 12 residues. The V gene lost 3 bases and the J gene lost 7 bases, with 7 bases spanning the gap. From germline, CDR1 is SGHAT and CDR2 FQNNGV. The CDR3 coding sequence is TGTGCCAGCAGCTTCGGCAGGAATGAGCAGTTCTTC. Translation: CASSFGRNEQFF. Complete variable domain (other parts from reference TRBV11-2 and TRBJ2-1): EAGVAQSPRYKIIEKRQSVAFWCNPISGHATLYWYQQILGQGPKLLIQFQNNGVVDDSQLPKDRFSAERLKGVDSTLKIQPAKLEDSAVYLCASSFGRNEQFFGPGTRLTVL.